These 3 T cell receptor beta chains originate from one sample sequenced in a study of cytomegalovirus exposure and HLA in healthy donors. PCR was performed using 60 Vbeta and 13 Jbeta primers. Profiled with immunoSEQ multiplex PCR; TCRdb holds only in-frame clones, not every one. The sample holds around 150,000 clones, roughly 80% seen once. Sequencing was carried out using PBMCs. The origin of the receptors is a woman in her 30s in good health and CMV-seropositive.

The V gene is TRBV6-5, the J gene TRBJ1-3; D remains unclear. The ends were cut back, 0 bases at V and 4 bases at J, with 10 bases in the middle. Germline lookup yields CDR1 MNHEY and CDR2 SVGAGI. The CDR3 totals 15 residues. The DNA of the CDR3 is TGTGCCAGCAGTTACTCACTCCATCGGGGAAACACCATATATTTT. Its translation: CASSYSLHRGNTIYF.

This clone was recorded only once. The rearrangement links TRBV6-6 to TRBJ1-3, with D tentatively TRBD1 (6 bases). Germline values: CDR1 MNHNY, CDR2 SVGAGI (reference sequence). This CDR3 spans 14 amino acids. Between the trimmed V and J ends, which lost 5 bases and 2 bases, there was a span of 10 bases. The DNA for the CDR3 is TGTGCCAGCAGTCGGCAGGGGACTGGAAACACCATATATTTT. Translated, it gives CASSRQGTGNTIYF.

CDR3 residues: CASNPGGLGIYEQYF. In DNA form, the CDR3 reads TGTGCCAGCAACCCCGGGGGGCTTGGCATCTACGAGCAGTACTTC. This sequence joins TRBV27 and TRBJ2-7; tentative D call: TRBD2 (7 bases). Trimming removed 7 bases from V and 3 bases from J, with 19 bases in between. The CDR3 length is 15 residues. CDR1 is MNHEY, CDR2 SMNVEV, per germline (reference sequence).